Listed below are T cell receptor beta chains from one sample, sequenced in a study of T cells in localized non-small cell lung cancer. Repertoires were generated with immunoSEQ multiplex PCR, while TCRdb's copy carries only in-frame clones and drops some. The data hold thousands of clones, with 20% observed a single time. Sequencing used lung tumor tissue, obtained before any cancer treatment. The source is a male donor aged 60 or over with stage I lung adenocarcinoma. Each CDR3 is given with its conserved first and last residue. The order of the fields is clone size, V gene, CDR3 protein. For some rows the clone size is stated as once, few or many, or as a class when expanded; others skip it.

size: few
V: TRBV19
CDR3: CASTRLGENTEAFF

size: -
V: TRBV28
CDR3: CASSFIRDYGYTF

size: -
V: TRBV14
CDR3: CASSQDTKGYGYTF

size: -
V: TRBV19
CDR3: CASSIRSRNQPQHF

size: many
V: TRBV7-5
CDR3: CASSPRQASGTNYGYTF

size: few
V: TRBV11-3
CDR3: CASIGQGLSYEQYF

size: few
V: TRBV6-8
CDR3: CASRDGQPGGNTIYF

size: many
V: TRBV11-3
CDR3: CASSPNRDRGGTDTQYF

size: medium-sized
V: TRBV11-3
CDR3: CASSLVLGTRNQETQYF

size: few
V: TRBV28
CDR3: CASSLQGINNEQFF

size: once
V: TRBV12-5
CDR3: CASGLVTPGQGAKGANVLTF

size: -
V: TRBV11-3
CDR3: CASSERGGILGAFF

size: few
V: TRBV11-3
CDR3: CASSLTGGGSYEQYF

size: medium-sized
V: TRBV28
CDR3: CASSIRGAAYYEQYF